These 29 T cell receptor beta chains originate from one sample sequenced in a study of T cell changes during pregnancy in multiple sclerosis. The table came from immunoSEQ multiplex PCR; TCRdb's copy has only in-frame clones and leaves some out. Among under 40,000 clones listed, about 93% were seen once. The sample was CD4+ T cells from peripheral blood mononuclear cells, taken in the third trimester of pregnancy. The source of these receptors is a female donor in good health, enrolled as a control in a pregnancy study.

This clone occurred once. V and J are TRBV27 and TRBJ2-3, with D perhaps matching TRBD2 (6 bases). V shed 6 bases and J shed 11 bases, with 15 bases lying between them. CDR3 length equals 12 residues. Germline loops: CDR1 MNHEY, CDR2 SMNVEV (reference sequence). CDR3 DNA: TGTGCCAGCAGCGACCGGGGAGCGGGGCAGTATTTT. Protein: CASSDRGAGQYF.

V usage is TRBV7-6 and J usage is TRBJ1-1, with a possible D match to TRBD1 (5 bases). Trimming took 6 bases from V and 1 from J, leaving 9 bases between them. The CDR3 contains 13 residues. Germline CDR1 and CDR2: SGHVS and FNYEAQ. The CDR3 region has the DNA TGTGCCAGCAGTACCGGGGGGAACACTGAAGCTTTCTTT. Its protein product is CASSTGGNTEAFF.

This chain links TRBV6-1 with TRBJ1-3; no definite D call. The CDR3 totals 13 residues. Trimming cost V 8 bases and J 3 bases, with 11 bases left between them. The germline V gene encodes CDR1 MNHNS and CDR2 SASEGT. The CDR3 DNA reads as TGTGCCAGCGATCTGAGTGGTGGAAACACCATATATTTT. Translation gives CASDLSGGNTIYF.

The chain links TRBV11-2 to TRBJ1-2; 9 bases map to TRBD1. Germline-derived CDR1 and CDR2 are SGHAT and FQNNGV. This CDR3 contains 14 residues. V lost 3 bases to trimming and J lost 3 bases; unmatched junction nucleotides: 2. The CDR3 here is CASSLGTGHYGYTF. The CDR3 bases are TGTGCCAGCAGCTTGGGGACAGGGCACTATGGCTACACCTTC.

The chain joins TRBV5-8 to TRBJ2-3; 9 bases are shared with TRBD2. Germline CDR1 is SGHTS and CDR2 is YDEGEE. Trimming removed 5 bases from V and 5 bases from J; junction bases left unmatched: 12. This CDR3 has 16 residues. Here the CDR3 reads CASSRVAGDLGDTQYF. In DNA form, the CDR3 reads TGTGCCAGCAGTCGGGTAGCGGGGGATCTGGGAGATACGCAGTATTTT.

The chain is built from TRBV2 and TRBJ2-1, with 14 bases identical to TRBD2. With 0 bases clipped from V and 10 bases from J, the junction kept 5 bases outside the gene matches. This CDR3 is 16 amino acids long. Germline CDR1 and CDR2: SNHLY and FYNNEI. Written as DNA, the CDR3 is TGTGCCAGCAGTGAAGCCGGGACTAGCGGGAGATGGGAGCAGTTCTTC. Translating it yields CASSEAGTSGRWEQFF. The full variable domain, its missing parts supplied by reference TRBV2 and TRBJ2-1, is EPEVTQTPSHQVTQMGQEVILRCVPISNHLYFYWYRQILGQKVEFLVSFYNNEISEKSEIFDDQFSVERPDGSNFTLKIRSTKLEDSAMYFCASSEAGTSGRWEQFFGPGTRLTVL.

The V gene is TRBV5-1, the J gene TRBJ2-1; 8 bases are a match to TRBD1. This CDR3 is built from 14 residues. The junction had 0 bases not matched to a gene; V was cut back by 0 bases and J by 4 bases. The germline CDR1 and CDR2 sequences are SGHRS and YFSETQ. CDR3 sequence (DNA): TGCGCCAGCAGCTTGGGGGACAGGTACAATGAGCAGTTCTTC. Translated: CASSLGDRYNEQFF.

V is TRBV5-1 and J is TRBJ2-5; 7 nucleotides agree with TRBD1. This CDR3 comprises 14 residues. Germline V CDR1 and CDR2: SGHRS, YFSETQ. Unmatched junction bases numbered 3, after V lost 4 bases and J lost 0 bases. The CDR3, as DNA: TGCGCCAGCAGCCTGACAGGGTACCAAGAGACCCAGTACTTC. It translates to CASSLTGYQETQYF.

V and J are TRBV10-3 and TRBJ1-1; a possible D gene is TRBD1 (6 bases). The CDR3 consists of 14 residues. V lost 4 bases, J lost 5 bases, and 14 bases lay in between. Looked up from germline, CDR1 is ENHRY and CDR2 is SYGVKD. The CDR3 bases are TGTGCCATCAGTGGTGCGGGGGCGCGGACTGAAGCTTTCTTT. This translates into CAISGAGARTEAFF.

The genes are TRBV7-9 and TRBJ2-2; TRBD1 agrees at 9 bases. Trimming at V came to 5 bases and at J to 8 bases, leaving 6 bases not matched to a gene. Germline V gives CDR1 SEHNR, CDR2 FQNEAQ (reference sequence). This CDR3 contains 14 residues. The CDR3 DNA reads TGTGCCAGCAGCCTCACAGGGGGCTCTGGGGAGCTGTTTTTT. Protein sequence: CASSLTGGSGELFF.

This clone has only one observation. CDR3 region: CASSLAGGPTETQYF. The DNA for the CDR3 is TGCGCCAGCAGCTTGGCGGGAGGGCCGACGGAGACCCAGTACTTC. The rearrangement joins TRBV5-1 to TRBJ2-5; 8 bases line up with TRBD2. The CDR3 runs 15 residues. After removal of 0 bases from V and 5 bases from J, the junction contained 6 bases not matched to a gene. Germline V gene lookup returns CDR1 SGHRS and CDR2 YFSETQ.

The chain employs TRBV11-2 and TRBJ2-4, with 8 positions matching TRBD1. The CDR3 contains 18 residues. Germline V lookup: CDR1 SGHAT, CDR2 FQNNGV. The ends lost 5 bases at V and 7 bases at J; junction bases unmatched: 19. CDR3: CASSQGQGFSRPGNIQYF. For the CDR3, the DNA is TGTGCCAGCAGCCAAGGACAGGGATTCAGTAGACCGGGGAACATTCAGTACTTC.

The chain links TRBV28 to TRBJ2-3, with 11 nucleotides matching TRBD2. Germline V gene data show CDR1 as MDHEN and CDR2 as SYDVKM. The CDR3 sequence is 18 residues long. The V segment lost 1 base and the J segment 0 bases; nucleotides outside the gene matches: 6. The CDR3 loop reads CASSLYSGRAGSTDTQYF. CDR3 bases: TGTGCCAGCAGTTTATATAGCGGGAGGGCCGGAAGCACAGATACGCAGTATTTT.

The V and J genes are TRBV4-1 and TRBJ2-7; the match to TRBD2 covers 7 bases. This CDR3 is built from 16 residues. V lost 4 bases to trimming and J lost 0 bases; unmatched junction nucleotides: 9. Germline CDR1 reads MGHRA; CDR2 reads YSYEKL. CDR3: CASSLDLTSFSYEQYF. In DNA, the CDR3 is TGCGCCAGCAGCCTTGATCTGACTAGCTTCTCCTACGAGCAGTACTTC.

V and J are TRBV5-4 and TRBJ1-2, with 7 bases aligning to TRBD1. This CDR3 comprises 14 residues. V was pared by 4 bases and J by 3 bases, with 6 bases of the junction left unmatched. Germline V CDR1 and CDR2: SGHNT, YYREEE (reference sequence). CDR3 coding DNA: TGTGCCAGCAGCCCGCAGGGGGGTGACTATGGCTACACCTTC. Its protein product is CASSPQGGDYGYTF.

This rearrangement joins TRBV2 to TRBJ2-5; perhaps TRBD2 as D (6 bases). The length of the CDR3 is 13 residues. Trimming cost V 7 bases and J 4 bases, with 13 bases left between them. Germline V gene data show CDR1 as SNHLY and CDR2 as FYNNEI. The CDR3: CASIDLGGETQYF. As DNA, the CDR3 is TGTGCCAGCATCGACCTGGGGGGAGAGACCCAGTACTTC.

J is TRBJ2-5 and V is TRBV6-5; 9 bases are a match to TRBD1. Germline assignment: CDR1 MNHEY and CDR2 SVGAGI. Trimming at V came to 9 bases and at J to 4 bases, leaving 9 bases not matched to a gene. This CDR3 region has 14 residues. CDR3 residues: CASSTQGASETQYF. Here the CDR3 DNA reads TGTGCCAGTTCCACACAGGGGGCCTCAGAGACCCAGTACTTC.

V usage is TRBV6-5 and J usage is TRBJ2-1, with D maybe TRBD1 (5 bases). There are 16 residues in the CDR3. Germline V lookup: CDR1 MNHEY, CDR2 SVGAGI. Trimming cost V 1 base and J 5 bases, with 15 bases left between them. In nucleotides, the CDR3 is TGTGCCAGCAGTTACTGGGGCAGGGTAGTACACAATGAGCAGTTCTTC. Translating gives CASSYWGRVVHNEQFF.

The V call is TRBV2, the J call TRBJ1-1, with D possibly being TRBD1 (6 bases). Germline V gene data show CDR1 as SNHLY and CDR2 as FYNNEI. Deletions cut 6 bases from V and 2 bases from J, with 10 bases between. The length of the CDR3 is 13 residues. In nucleotides, the CDR3 is TGTGCCAGCAGAAACAGGGATAACACTGAAGCTTTCTTT. Protein: CASRNRDNTEAFF.

The chain employs TRBV6-1 and TRBJ1-3; TRBD1 agrees at 7 bases. V lost 7 bases to trimming and J lost 2 bases; unmatched junction nucleotides: 5. Germline V CDR1 and CDR2: MNHNS, SASEGT. CDR3 length: 14 amino acids. As DNA, the CDR3 is TGTGCCAGCACCCCCGGGACAGCTGGAAACACCATATATTTT. This gives the protein CASTPGTAGNTIYF.

This clone was observed a single time. V is TRBV13 and J is TRBJ2-7; 8 bases map to TRBD1. The CDR3 has 14 residues. Per germline, CDR1 PRHDT and CDR2 FYEKMQ (reference sequence). The trim removed 8 bases at V and 2 bases at J, leaving 8 bases unmatched. CDR3 region: CASQTGTGPYEQYF. CDR3 DNA: TGTGCCAGCCAGACCGGGACAGGACCCTACGAGCAGTACTTC.

The chain combines TRBV10-3 with TRBJ2-1; D might be TRBD2 (6 bases). Trimming removed 4 bases at V and 5 bases at J, with 27 bases between. From germline, CDR1 is ENHRY and CDR2 SYGVKD. There are 19 residues in the CDR3. The DNA for the CDR3 is TGTGCCATCAGTGCTGGGGGTAGCAAGGTGGCGGGGCGGAACAATGAGCAGTTCTTC. Its protein is CAISAGGSKVAGRNNEQFF.

Here the CDR3 DNA reads TGTGCCAGCAGTTACCGGGACAGCTCCTACGAGCAGTACTTC. Its translation is CASSYRDSSYEQYF. V and J are TRBV6-5 and TRBJ2-7; TRBD1 aligns across 7 bases. V lost 2 bases, J lost 0 bases, and 1 base stayed unmatched. CDR3 size: 14 residues. CDR1 MNHEY and CDR2 SVGAGI come from the germline V gene.

The chain uses TRBV5-6 and TRBJ1-3; unclear D gene. Per the germline V gene, CDR1 is SGHDT and CDR2 is YYEEEE. V lost 0 bases, J lost 0 bases, and 10 bases lay in between. CDR3 size: 16 residues. This CDR3 reads CASSLAFGISGNTIYF. CDR3 coding DNA: TGTGCCAGCAGCTTGGCCTTCGGGATCTCTGGAAACACCATATATTTT.

Points on this clone: The same CDR3 also results from other DNA sequences found in this sample. V usage is TRBV5-1 and J usage is TRBJ2-3, with 7 bases that match TRBD2. After removal of 3 bases from V and 1 base from J, the junction contained 5 bases not matched to a gene. From germline, CDR1 is SGHRS and CDR2 YFSETQ. The CDR3 loop spans 15 amino acids. CDR3 DNA: TGCGCCAGCAGCTCCCTCGCGGGAGGCACAGATACGCAGTATTTT. It translates to CASSSLAGGTDTQYF. Together with reference TRBV5-1 and TRBJ2-3, the CDR3 gives the full variable domain: KAGVTQTPRYLIKTRGQQVTLSCSPISGHRSVSWYQQTPGQGLQFLFEYFSETQRNKGNFPGRFSGRQFSNSRSEMNVSTLELGDSALYLCASSSLAGGTDTQYFGPGTRLTVL.

DNA of the CDR3: TGTGCCAGCAGCAGCTTACCGCCTGGGGCGCTTTCCTACAATGAGCAGTTCTTC. This gives the protein CASSSLPPGALSYNEQFF. The chain links TRBV7-3 to TRBJ2-1, with D possibly being TRBD1 (5 bases). From germline, CDR1 is SGHTA and CDR2 FQGTGA. CDR3 length: 18 amino acids. V lost 5 bases and J 1 base, leaving 21 bases between the germline ends.

V and J are TRBV7-9 and TRBJ2-7; TRBD1 matches 7 bases. The trim removed 5 bases at V and 4 bases at J, leaving 8 bases unmatched. Germline V gene sequence: CDR1 SEHNR, CDR2 FQNEAQ (reference sequence). This CDR3 region has 14 residues. The CDR3 coding sequence is TGTGCCAGCAGCGACGGCAGGGGGTGGTACGAGCAGTACTTC. Amino acids: CASSDGRGWYEQYF.

The chain employs TRBV28 and TRBJ1-4; 11 bases fit TRBD1. From germline, CDR1 is MDHEN and CDR2 SYDVKM. The CDR3 is made up of 13 amino acids. V shed 4 bases and J 10 bases; nucleotides not matched to a gene: 2. The CDR3: CASSWTGGGKLFF. CDR3 nucleotide sequence: TGTGCCAGCAGTTGGACAGGGGGCGGAAAACTGTTTTTT.

The J gene is TRBJ1-6, the V gene TRBV18, with TRBD1 as a possible D gene (5 bases). V gave up 0 bases and J gave up 7 bases, with 10 bases separating them. CDR3 length: 15 amino acids. Per the germline V gene, CDR1 is KGHSH and CDR2 is LQKENI. The CDR3 reads CASSPPQGGNSPLHF. CDR3 in DNA: TGTGCCAGCTCACCACCGCAGGGTGGGAATTCACCCCTCCACTTT.